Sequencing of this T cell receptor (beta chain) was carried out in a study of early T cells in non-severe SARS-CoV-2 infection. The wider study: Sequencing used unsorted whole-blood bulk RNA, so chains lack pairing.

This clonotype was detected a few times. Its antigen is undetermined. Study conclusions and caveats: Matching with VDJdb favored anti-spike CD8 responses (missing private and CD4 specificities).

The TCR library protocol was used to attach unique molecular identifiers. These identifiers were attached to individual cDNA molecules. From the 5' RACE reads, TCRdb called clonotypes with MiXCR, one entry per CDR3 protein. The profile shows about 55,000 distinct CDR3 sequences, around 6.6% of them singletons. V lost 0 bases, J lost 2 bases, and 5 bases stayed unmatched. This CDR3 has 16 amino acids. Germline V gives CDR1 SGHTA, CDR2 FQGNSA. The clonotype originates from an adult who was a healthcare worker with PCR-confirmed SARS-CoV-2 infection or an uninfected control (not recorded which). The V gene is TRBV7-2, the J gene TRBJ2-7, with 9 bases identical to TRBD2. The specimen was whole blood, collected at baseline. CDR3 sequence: CASSLAVVAGAYEQYF. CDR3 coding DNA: TGTGCCAGCAGCTTAGCGGTGGTAGCGGGAGCCTACGAGCAGTACTTC.